The present T cell receptor beta chain was sequenced within a study of blood T cells in healthy people across ages. A second roughly 6 to 12 cycle PCR used barcoded and J-beta primers. MiXCR was run by TCRdb on the 5' RACE reads, yielding one entry per CDR3 protein. The sample lists about 800,000 distinct CDR3 sequences, roughly 25% occurring once. This clonotype was recorded a few times. Antigen specificity is unknown. General study results and limits: Age brought a roughly linear fall in TCR beta diversity measured per million T cells.

A further study also used this sample, focusing on T cells of mothers and their children.

Specimen: blood. The TCR was taken from a boy younger than 18 in good health.

CDR3 amino acids: CASSLSGDSLNEQFF. The CDR3 nucleotides are TGTGCCAGCAGCTTAAGTGGGGACAGCCTCAATGAGCAGTTCTTC. The genes are TRBV7-3 and TRBJ2-1; 7 positions match TRBD1. Germline lookup yields CDR1 SGHTA and CDR2 FQGTGA. This CDR3 region has 15 residues. V lost 1 base and J lost 6; bases outside the gene matches: 6.